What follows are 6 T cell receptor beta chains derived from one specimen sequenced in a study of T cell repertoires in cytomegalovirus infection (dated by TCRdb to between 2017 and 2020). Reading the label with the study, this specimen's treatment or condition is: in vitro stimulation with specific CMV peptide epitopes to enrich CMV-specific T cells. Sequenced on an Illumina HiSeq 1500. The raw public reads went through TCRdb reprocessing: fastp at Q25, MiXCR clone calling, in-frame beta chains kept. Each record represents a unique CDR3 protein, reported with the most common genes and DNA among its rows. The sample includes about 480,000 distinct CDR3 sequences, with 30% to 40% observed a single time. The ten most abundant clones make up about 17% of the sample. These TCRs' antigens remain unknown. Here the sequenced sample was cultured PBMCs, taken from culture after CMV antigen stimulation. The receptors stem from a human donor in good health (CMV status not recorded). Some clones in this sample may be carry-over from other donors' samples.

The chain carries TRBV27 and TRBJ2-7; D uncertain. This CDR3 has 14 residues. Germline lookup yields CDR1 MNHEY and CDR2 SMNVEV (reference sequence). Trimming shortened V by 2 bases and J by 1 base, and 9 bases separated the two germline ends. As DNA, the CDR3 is TGTGCCAGCAGTTTACCGGCAGGATCCTACGAGCAGTACGTC. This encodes CASSLPAGSYEQYV.

DNA for the CDR3: TGTGCCAGCAGTTACCTAGCGGGAGATTCAGATACGCAGTATTTT. Amino acid sequence: CASSYLAGDSDTQYF. The rearrangement joins TRBV28 to TRBJ2-3; 10 positions agree with TRBD2. V lost 4 bases and J lost 4; bases outside the gene matches: 5. This CDR3 region has 15 residues. CDR1 is MDHEN and CDR2 is SYDVKM in the germline V gene.

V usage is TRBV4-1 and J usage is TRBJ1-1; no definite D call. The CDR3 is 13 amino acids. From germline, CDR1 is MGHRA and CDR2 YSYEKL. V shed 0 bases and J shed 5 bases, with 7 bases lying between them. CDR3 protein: CASSQDQWTEAFF. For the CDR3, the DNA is TGCGCCAGCAGCCAAGATCAATGGACTGAAGCTTTCTTT.

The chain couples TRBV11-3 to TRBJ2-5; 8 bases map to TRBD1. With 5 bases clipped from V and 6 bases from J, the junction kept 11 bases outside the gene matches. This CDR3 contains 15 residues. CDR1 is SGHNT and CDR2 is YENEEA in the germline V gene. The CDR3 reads CASSQRRQGMQTQYF. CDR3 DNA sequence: TGTGCCAGCAGCCAACGCAGACAGGGGATGCAGACCCAGTACTTC.

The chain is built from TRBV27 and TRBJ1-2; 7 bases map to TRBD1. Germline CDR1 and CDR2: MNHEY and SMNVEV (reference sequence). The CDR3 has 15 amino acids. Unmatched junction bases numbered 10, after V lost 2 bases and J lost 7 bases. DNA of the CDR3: TGTGCCAGCAGTTTAATGCTAGGGGGCGCAAGTGGCTACACCTTC. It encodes CASSLMLGGASGYTF.

This chain's CDR3 is CASSLGDDHEQFF. As DNA, the CDR3 is TGTGCCAGCAGCTTGGGGGACGACCATGAGCAGTTCTTC. V usage is TRBV11-3 and J usage is TRBJ2-1, with D perhaps TRBD1 or TRBD2 (5 bases each). Germline CDR1 SGHNT, CDR2 YENEEA. CDR3 length equals 13 residues. Trimming took off 3 bases at V and 8 bases at J, with 11 bases between the two ends.